This entry lists 14 T cell receptor beta chains sequenced from one sample in a study of T-cell reconstitution after alpha-beta-depleted transplantation in children (dated by TCRdb to the mid-2010s). Receptors were amplified or captured by PCR. Sequenced on an Illumina HiSeq 2500. Molecular barcoding was employed in the preparation of TCR libraries, with unique molecular identifiers being used to normalize TCRbeta repertoire quantification. Starting from the raw public reads, TCRdb applied fastp trimming at Q25, assembled clones with MiXCR and retained in-frame beta chains. Under each unique CDR3 protein, matching rows form one entry showing the most common genes and DNA. A total of about 640,000 distinct CDR3 sequences appear in this sample, 15% to 20% of them only once. 0.8% to 1.1% of the sample belongs to the ten largest clones. Material: PBMCs from the stem cell graft donor, obtained from the stem cell graft. The receptors come from a human donor who donated a stem cell graft to a child with acute myeloid leukemia.

In this sample, this clonotype turned up a few times. The gene calls are TRBV20-1 and TRBJ1-5; 10 positions agree with TRBD1. V lost 4 bases to trimming and J lost 0 bases; unmatched junction nucleotides: 9. The CDR3 covers 17 residues. Germline CDR1 DFQATT, CDR2 SNEGSKA (reference sequence). The CDR3 is CSATAGQGRYSNQPQHF. The CDR3 DNA is TGCAGTGCTACCGCGGGACAGGGGCGTTATAGCAATCAGCCCCAGCATTTT.

The gene calls are TRBV4-2 and TRBJ1-1, with TRBD1 matching 7 bases. Per germline, CDR1 LGHNA and CDR2 YNFKEQ. This CDR3 spans 15 amino acids. V was clipped by 3 bases and J by 4 bases; unmatched bases: 8. CDR3 sequence (DNA): TGTGCCAGCAGCCAGACGACAGGGACGGGCACTGAAGCTTTCTTT. Translating gives CASSQTTGTGTEAFF.

The chain is built from TRBV11-2 and TRBJ2-3; possible D gene TRBD1, 5 bases. Germline V gene lookup returns CDR1 SGHAT and CDR2 FQNNGV. The CDR3 has 18 amino acids. V dropped 4 bases and J dropped 1 base, with 21 bases sitting between them. The CDR3 DNA reads as TGTGCCAGCAGCTATACAGGTGGCCGGACCTCGGGCACAGATACGCAGTATTTT. It translates to CASSYTGGRTSGTDTQYF. Combining the CDR3 with reference TRBV11-2 and TRBJ2-3 gives the whole variable domain EAGVAQSPRYKIIEKRQSVAFWCNPISGHATLYWYQQILGQGPKLLIQFQNNGVVDDSQLPKDRFSAERLKGVDSTLKIQPAKLEDSAVYLCASSYTGGRTSGTDTQYFGPGTRLTVL.

The chain recombines TRBV11-1 with TRBJ2-5; D may be TRBD1 or TRBD2 (6 bases each). In germline, CDR1 is SGHAT, CDR2 FQDESV (reference sequence). This CDR3 is 13 amino acids long. V was shortened by 7 bases and J by 1 base, with 10 bases between the two germline ends. The CDR3 nucleotides read TGTGCCAGCACCTGGGGGGCCCAAGAGACCCAGTACTTC. Its translation is CASTWGAQETQYF.

This clonotype was counted only a few times. The chain is built from TRBV20-1 and TRBJ2-2; 7 nucleotides align to TRBD1. The CDR3 spans 17 residues. Germline V gene lookup returns CDR1 DFQATT and CDR2 SNEGSKA (reference sequence). V dropped 0 bases and J dropped 5; count of bases not matched to a gene: 12. The CDR3 sequence: CSARDPRGRWGTGELFF. The DNA for the CDR3 is TGCAGTGCTAGAGACCCAAGGGGGCGATGGGGAACCGGGGAGCTGTTTTTT.

This clonotype was detected a few times. The chain joins TRBV11-2 to TRBJ2-1; D is perhaps TRBD2 (6 bases). This CDR3 has 12 residues. Between the trimmed V and J ends, which lost 5 bases and 12 bases, there was a span of 14 bases. Germline V gene data show CDR1 as SGHAT and CDR2 as FQNNGV. The CDR3 reads CASSPRGKRQFF. CDR3 in DNA: TGTGCCAGCAGCCCCCGGGGGAAGAGGCAGTTCTTC.

This clonotype has a handful of counts. V and J are TRBV7-9 and TRBJ2-7; D is undetermined. V lost 2 bases and J 2 bases, leaving 4 bases between the germline ends. The length of the CDR3 is 12 residues. The V gene's germline CDR1 is SEHNR and CDR2 FQNEAQ (reference sequence). DNA for the CDR3: TGTGCCAGCAGCTTAAAACCCTACGAGCAGTACTTC. Protein: CASSLKPYEQYF.

This clonotype occurred a few times. The chain is built from TRBV7-9 and TRBJ1-1; TRBD1 might be the D (6 bases). This CDR3 has 15 residues. Germline values: CDR1 SEHNR, CDR2 FQNEAQ (reference sequence). Trimming shortened V by 1 base and J by 3 bases, and 12 bases separated the two germline ends. CDR3 in amino acids: CASSLVAGADTEAFF. CDR3 DNA sequence: TGTGCCAGCAGCTTAGTGGCGGGGGCGGACACTGAAGCTTTCTTT.

This clonotype has at least ten counts. The chain employs TRBV5-1 and TRBJ2-1; TRBD2 is a possible D gene (6 bases). Per the germline V gene, CDR1 is SGHRS and CDR2 is YFSETQ. V was cut by 1 base and J by 7 bases, with 18 bases left in between. The CDR3 spans 16 residues. For the CDR3, the DNA is TGCGCCAGCAGCTTGTCCGGGGACTCTAATACAAATGAGCAGTTCTTC. This gives the protein CASSLSGDSNTNEQFF.

The chain is built from TRBV28 and TRBJ1-4; tentatively, D is TRBD1 (6 bases). Trimming cost V 7 bases and J 10 bases, with 19 bases left between them. The CDR3 extends over 14 amino acids. The germline gives CDR1 MDHEN, CDR2 SYDVKM. This CDR3 is CASKGGTRGGKLFF. CDR3 DNA: TGTGCCAGCAAAGGAGGGACACGCGGGGGAAAACTGTTTTTT. The full variable domain, completed using reference TRBV28 and TRBJ1-4, is DVKVTQSSRYLVKRTGEKVFLECVQDMDHENMFWYRQDPGLGLRLIYFSYDVKMKEKGDIPEGYSVSREKKERFSLILESASTNQTSMYLCASKGGTRGGKLFFGSGTQLSVL.

This clonotype occurred many times. The chain has TRBV20-1 and TRBJ2-5; 8 bases match TRBD1. Germline values: CDR1 DFQATT, CDR2 SNEGSKA (reference sequence). Trimming removed 3 bases from V and 5 bases from J; junction bases left unmatched: 8. This CDR3 has 14 residues. In DNA form, the CDR3 reads TGCAGTGCTAGCCGGTCGGACAGGGCCGAGACCCAGTACTTC. Its translation is CSASRSDRAETQYF.

The CDR3 bases are TGCAGTGCTAGAGATATCCAGGGTGCCACCGGGGAGCTGTTTTTT. Encoded protein: CSARDIQGATGELFF. The V call is TRBV20-1, the J call TRBJ2-2; D possibly corresponds to TRBD1 (5 bases). The V end was cut by 0 bases, the J end by 4 bases, with 12 bases between. The CDR3 contains 15 residues. Germline values: CDR1 DFQATT, CDR2 SNEGSKA (reference sequence).

This clonotype came up many times. V is TRBV29-1 and J is TRBJ2-5, with 8 nucleotides matching TRBD1. This CDR3 contains 13 residues. The germline V gene encodes CDR1 SQVTM and CDR2 ANQGSEA. Losses at the gene ends were 3 bases for V and 2 bases for J; bases not matched to a gene: 2. The CDR3 coding sequence is TGCAGCGTTGATCGGACAGGGCAAGAGACCCAGTACTTC. As protein: CSVDRTGQETQYF.

This clonotype was observed many times. The chain has TRBV12-3 or TRBV12-4 and TRBJ2-7; 7 bases fit TRBD1. The CDR3 is 13 residues long. V shed 6 bases, J shed 3 bases, and the junction held 5 bases outside the gene matches. DNA of the CDR3: TGTGCCAGCAGCCCCGGGACAGTCTACGAGCAGTACTTC. Translated, it gives CASSPGTVYEQYF.